This T cell receptor beta chain was documented in a study of blood T cell repertoires in COVID-19. V was clipped by 5 bases and J by 4 bases, with 9 bases between them. Germline-derived CDR1 and CDR2 are LGHNA and YNFKEQ. CDR3 length equals 13 residues. Recruits, aged roughly 18 to 89 years, lived in 24 US areas. Methods used by the authors: How many nucleated cells were present was estimated from reference gene primer amplification. The assay was immunoSEQ multiplex PCR, and TCRdb's table has in-frame clones only and misses some. V, J and clone size are those of that table, while D and trimming were read from the DNA. The repertoire holds about 200,000 clones, with about 85% as singletons.

The source of this sequence is a woman under 40 who had recovered from COVID-19. The chain combines TRBV4-2 with TRBJ1-5; D might be TRBD1 (6 bases). The specimen sequenced was PBMCs or T cells enriched from blood (not recorded which). CDR3 region: CASSYTGNQPQHF. The CDR3 DNA follows: TGTGCCAGCAGCTACACAGGGAATCAGCCCCAGCATTTT.